The 28 T cell receptor beta chains below come from one sample, sequenced in a study of blood T cell repertoires in COVID-19. Clones were read by immunoSEQ multiplex PCR, and TCRdb kept only the in-frame ones, dropping some. The profile shows more than 85,000 clones, around 81% of them singletons. The sample was peripheral blood. These receptors all come from a man between 60 and 75 years old with acute or convalescent COVID-19.

V is TRBV5-4 and J is TRBJ2-2; the D gene is possibly TRBD1 (5 bases). The CDR3 contains 14 residues. Germline V gives CDR1 SGHNT, CDR2 YYREEE (reference sequence). V dropped 5 bases and J dropped 5 bases, with 13 bases sitting between them. The CDR3 sequence: CASREQGGTGELFF. The CDR3 DNA follows: TGTGCCAGCAGAGAGCAGGGCGGTACCGGGGAGCTGTTTTTT.

The genes are TRBV29-1 and TRBJ2-1, with a tentative D call TRBD2 (6 bases). Germline V gene sequence: CDR1 SQVTM, CDR2 ANQGSEA. Deletions cut 4 bases from V and 9 bases from J, with 10 bases between. The CDR3 is 11 residues long. The CDR3 DNA reads TGCAGCGTTGGAGCGGAGGGTGAGCAGTTCTTC. This encodes CSVGAEGEQFF.

This clone is medium-sized by share. This chain connects TRBV5-5 to TRBJ1-2, with D uncertain. Germline V gene data show CDR1 as SGHKS and CDR2 as YYEKEE (reference sequence). The CDR3 is made up of 15 amino acids. V was clipped by 4 bases and J by 4 bases, with 17 bases between them. CDR3 residues: CASSPQRRDFYGYTF. The CDR3 nucleotides are TGTGCCAGCAGCCCCCAAAGGCGTGACTTCTATGGCTACACCTTC.

This clone appeared once. The rearrangement joins TRBV6-5 to TRBJ2-2; D is undetermined. CDR3 length equals 11 residues. V lost 7 bases and J lost 7, with 7 bases in between. Germline V CDR1 and CDR2: MNHEY, SVGAGI. CDR3 sequence: CASMIVGELFF. The CDR3 DNA is TGTGCCAGCATGATAGTCGGGGAGCTGTTTTTT.

J is TRBJ2-5 and V is TRBV19; maybe TRBD1 (5 bases). This CDR3 contains 15 residues. V lost 4 bases, J lost 2 bases, and 14 bases lay in between. Looked up from germline, CDR1 is LNHDA and CDR2 is SQIVND (reference sequence). The CDR3, as DNA: TGTGCCAGTAGTAAAAACCAAGGGGAACAAGAGACCCAGTACTTC. Protein sequence: CASSKNQGEQETQYF.

The chain employs TRBV28 and TRBJ1-5; maybe TRBD1 (5 bases). V lost 6 bases to trimming and J lost 7 bases, with 10 bases between them. The CDR3 totals 12 residues. CDR1 MDHEN and CDR2 SYDVKM come from the germline V gene. The CDR3 nucleotides read TGTGCCAGCAGGGCAGGGTCGCAGCCCCAGCATTTT. Translation gives CASRAGSQPQHF.

The chain combines TRBV5-8 with TRBJ2-5; perhaps TRBD2 as D (7 bases). This CDR3 comprises 14 residues. CDR1 is SGHTS, CDR2 YDEGEE, per germline. V lost 4 bases to trimming and J lost 1 base, with 11 bases between them. For the CDR3, the DNA is TGTGCCAGCAGCCGCGGGGGCACCCAAGAGACCCAGTACTTC. Its translation is CASSRGGTQETQYF.

The rearrangement links TRBV6-1 to TRBJ1-2, with TRBD1 matching over 7 bases. There are 14 residues in the CDR3. Looked up from germline, CDR1 is MNHNS and CDR2 is SASEGT. The V gene end was trimmed by 2 bases and the J gene end by 8 bases; junction bases not matched to a gene: 8. CDR3 region: CASSETNRGAGYTF. The CDR3 DNA follows: TGTGCCAGCAGTGAAACTAACAGGGGAGCGGGCTACACCTTC.

The sample holds a few counts of this clone. V gene TRBV7-2 combines with J gene TRBJ2-3; 7 nucleotides align to TRBD1. The junction had 23 bases not matched to a gene; V was cut back by 5 bases and J by 9 bases. CDR1 is SGHTA, CDR2 FQGNSA, per germline. The CDR3 is made up of 18 amino acids. The CDR3 DNA reads TGTGCCAGCAGCCTTATGCCCACTGGACAGGTCGCCTCCTACACGCAGTATTTT. As protein: CASSLMPTGQVASYTQYF.

J is TRBJ2-6 and V is TRBV6-1, with D unresolved. V was pared by 0 bases and J by 3 bases, with 18 bases between. CDR1 is MNHNS, CDR2 SASEGT, per germline. The CDR3 totals 19 residues. CDR3 region: CASSEARGYYSRGANVLTF. The CDR3 region has the DNA TGTGCCAGCAGTGAAGCTCGAGGATACTATTCCCGTGGGGCCAACGTCCTGACTTTC.

The CDR3 sequence: CASSLAGSGGVWNTEAFF. The DNA of the CDR3 is TGCGCCAGCAGCTTGGCCGGGTCAGGGGGCGTGTGGAACACTGAAGCTTTCTTT. The chain links TRBV5-1 to TRBJ1-1, with TRBD1 matching 8 bases. V shed 0 bases and J 1 base; nucleotides not matched to a gene: 11. The CDR3 sequence is 18 residues long. Looked up from germline, CDR1 is SGHRS and CDR2 is YFSETQ.

The V gene is TRBV6-1, the J gene TRBJ1-1; tentatively, D is TRBD1 (6 bases). CDR3 size: 18 residues. Deletions cut 6 bases from V and 0 bases from J, with 23 bases between. Germline V lookup: CDR1 MNHNS, CDR2 SASEGT. The CDR3 loop reads CASRERGTRTNMNTEAFF. The CDR3 coding sequence is TGTGCCAGCAGAGAAAGGGGGACAAGAACTAACATGAACACTGAAGCTTTCTTT.

This chain uses TRBV27 with TRBJ1-2; D remains ambiguous. The V gene's germline CDR1 is MNHEY and CDR2 SMNVEV (reference sequence). Deletions cut 5 bases from V and 7 bases from J, with 14 bases between. The CDR3 covers 13 residues. CDR3 residues: CASSRSSEGGYTF. CDR3 sequence (DNA): TGTGCCAGCAGTCGAAGTTCAGAGGGTGGCTACACCTTC.

The rearrangement uses TRBV6-2 or TRBV6-3 and TRBJ2-3; possible D gene TRBD1, 5 bases. Looked up from germline, CDR1 is MNHEY and CDR2 is SVGEGT. The V end lost 3 bases, the J end lost 4 bases, and 17 bases lay between the germline ends. The CDR3 is made up of 16 amino acids. CDR3 region: CASSYRMPGAADTQYF. The DNA for the CDR3 is TGTGCCAGCAGTTATAGAATGCCTGGGGCGGCAGATACGCAGTATTTT.

The V call is TRBV10-3, the J call TRBJ2-3, with TRBD1 as a possible D gene (6 bases). The CDR3 is 13 amino acids. V dropped 9 bases and J dropped 3 bases, with 13 bases sitting between them. The germline gives CDR1 ENHRY, CDR2 SYGVKD. For the CDR3, the DNA is TGTGCCATTTCTGCGCAGGGGACAGATACGCAGTATTTT. Translation: CAISAQGTDTQYF.

J is TRBJ1-5 and V is TRBV7-9, with 8 positions matching TRBD1. The CDR3 is made up of 15 amino acids. The V gene end was trimmed by 3 bases and the J gene end by 3 bases; junction bases not matched to a gene: 4. CDR1 and CDR2 (germline): SEHNR, FQNEAQ (reference sequence). The CDR3 region is CASSFGTGSNQPQHF. The CDR3 DNA is TGTGCCAGCAGCTTCGGGACAGGCTCCAATCAGCCCCAGCATTTT.

The chain employs TRBV6-5 and TRBJ1-4; unclear D gene. V was clipped by 6 bases and J by 0 bases, with 8 bases between them. CDR1 is MNHEY and CDR2 is SVGAGI in the germline V gene. CDR3 length equals 14 residues. CDR3 bases: TGTGCCAGCAGGAGGGCTGCAACTAATGAAAAACTGTTTTTT. Its translation is CASRRAATNEKLFF.

V gene TRBV7-2 combines with J gene TRBJ2-5; the D gene is possibly TRBD2 (6 bases). Trimming cost V 0 bases and J 5 bases, with 13 bases left between them. The CDR3 loop spans 15 amino acids. The V gene's germline CDR1 is SGHTA and CDR2 FQGNSA. In nucleotides, the CDR3 is TGTGCCAGCAGCTTAGCTATGGGAGGTTTGGAGACCCAGTACTTC. Protein: CASSLAMGGLETQYF.

The gene calls are TRBV4-3 and TRBJ2-1, with D possibly being TRBD1 (5 bases). Deletions cut 0 bases from V and 6 bases from J, with 15 bases between. Germline CDR1 and CDR2: LGHNA and YSLEER. The length of the CDR3 is 16 residues. The DNA of the CDR3 is TGCGCCAGCAGCCAAGATTTGGCCAGGGTTGGCAATGAGCAGTTCTTC. This codes for CASSQDLARVGNEQFF.

This rearrangement joins TRBV6-1 to TRBJ2-7; 7 bases agree with TRBD1. J gave up 2 bases and V 3 bases, and 7 bases lay outside the gene matches. From germline, CDR1 is MNHNS and CDR2 SASEGT. The CDR3 sequence is 15 residues long. CDR3 protein: CASSEATGIPYEQYV. The CDR3 DNA reads TGTGCCAGCAGTGAGGCGACAGGGATCCCCTACGAGCAGTACGTC.

J is TRBJ2-5 and V is TRBV3-1 (or the pseudogene TRBV3-2), with a weak D call TRBD2 (5 bases). Deletions cut 6 bases from V and 4 bases from J, with 9 bases between. Germline CDR1 reads LGHDT; CDR2 reads YNNKEL (reference sequence). The CDR3 is 12 amino acids. CDR3 bases: TGTGCCAGCAGGACCAGCGGAGAGACCCAGTACTTC. The encoded protein is CASRTSGETQYF.

V usage is TRBV7-2 and J usage is TRBJ1-3, with no clear D. The V and J ends lost 5 bases and 0 bases respectively, with 8 bases between them. CDR3 size: 14 residues. The germline CDR1 and CDR2 sequences are SGHTA and FQGNSA. CDR3 nucleotide sequence: TGTGCCAGCAGCGTAGGCGTCTCTGGAAACACCATATATTTT. Residues: CASSVGVSGNTIYF.

This clone was counted a few times. J is TRBJ2-7 and V is TRBV6-5, with D perhaps matching TRBD1 (5 bases). V shed 0 bases and J shed 5 bases, with 14 bases lying between them. The length of the CDR3 is 15 residues. Germline values: CDR1 MNHEY, CDR2 SVGAGI. The CDR3 protein is CASSYSGQGKNEQYF. The DNA of the CDR3 is TGTGCCAGCAGTTACTCAGGGCAGGGTAAGAACGAGCAGTACTTC.

The V call is TRBV16, the J call TRBJ1-4; D is possibly TRBD1 (6 bases). The V end was cut by 4 bases, the J end by 0 bases, with 15 bases between. The length of the CDR3 is 17 residues. CDR1 is KGHSY and CDR2 is FQNENV in the germline V gene. The CDR3 loop reads CASSRRQAVATNEKLFF. The CDR3 DNA sequence: TGTGCCAGCAGCCGTAGACAGGCAGTTGCAACTAATGAAAAACTGTTTTTT.

The DNA of the CDR3 is TGCGCCAGCAGGTTGAACAGGGCAGATACGCAGTATTTT. It specifies CASRLNRADTQYF. The chain employs TRBV10-2 and TRBJ2-3; perhaps TRBD1 as D (6 bases). Germline V gene lookup returns CDR1 WSHSY and CDR2 SAAADI. Deletions cut 6 bases from V and 4 bases from J, with 11 bases between. This CDR3 is built from 13 residues.

The DNA of the CDR3 is TGTGCCAGTAGTAGGGTAGGGGGCGAGGTGACCACTGAAGCTTTCTTT. It specifies CASSRVGGEVTTEAFF. The genes are TRBV19 and TRBJ1-1; TRBD1 agrees at 7 bases. The CDR3 has 16 amino acids. Trimming cost V 4 bases and J 4 bases; bases outside gene matches: 12. Germline-derived CDR1 and CDR2 are LNHDA and SQIVND (reference sequence).

This chain uses TRBV7-2 with TRBJ2-1; 9 bases map to TRBD2. Trimming cost V 4 bases and J 8 bases; bases outside gene matches: 9. This CDR3 comprises 15 residues. Germline-derived CDR1 and CDR2 are SGHTA and FQGNSA. Here the CDR3 reads CASSSSSGRSYEQFF. DNA of the CDR3: TGTGCCAGCAGCTCAAGCAGCGGGAGGAGCTATGAGCAGTTCTTC.

V gene TRBV19 combines with J gene TRBJ1-6; 7 positions match TRBD1. The CDR3 spans 14 residues. Per germline, CDR1 LNHDA and CDR2 SQIVND (reference sequence). V was clipped by 6 bases and J by 8 bases; unmatched bases: 7. CDR3 sequence (DNA): TGTGCCAGTAGACAGGGGCGGCAGGATTCACCCCTCCACTTT. Its protein is CASRQGRQDSPLHF.